The T cell receptor beta chain described here comes from a study of Ad26.COV2.S vaccination and SARS-CoV-2 variants. Study summary: Each vaccinee took Ad26.COV2.S intramuscularly, once or twice 56 days apart.

The treatment is: roughly 19 received Ad26.COV2.S at low or high dose, single or two shots; about five received placebo; per-sample allocation not given. Samples analyzed were those drawn on day 63 after the first vaccine or placebo injection. This CDR3 is 14 amino acids long. The V end lost 6 bases, the J end lost 3 bases, and 14 bases lay between the germline ends. Looked up from germline, CDR1 is LNHDA and CDR2 is SQIVND (reference sequence). The method was immunoSEQ multiplex PCR; TCRdb's version includes in-frame clones alone and lacks a portion of them. The data contain approximately 420,000 clones, about nine tenths of them singletons.

V is TRBV19 and J is TRBJ1-2, with TRBD1 as a possible D gene (6 bases). Sequencing used peripheral blood, obtained in a trial of Ad26.COV2.S vaccine versus placebo. The receptor comes from a person between 18 and 65 years old who received the Ad26.COV2.S COVID-19 vaccine or a placebo. CDR3 loop: CASSSPGVDYGYTF. The CDR3, as DNA: TGTGCCAGTAGCAGTCCAGGGGTAGACTATGGCTACACCTTC.